Below are 10 T cell receptor beta chains sequenced from a single sample in a study of T cells in Graves' hyperthyroidism and ophthalmopathy. There were TCR beta CDR3 regions amplified from RNA transcripts. In the first-round RT-PCR of the TCR CDR3, the HTBI primer set was used. MiXCR was run by TCRdb on the multiplex PCR reads, yielding one entry per CDR3 protein. Among around 300,000 distinct CDR3 sequences listed, about 13% were seen once. Sample: blood. Receptor source: a woman in her forties with Graves' hyperthyroidism.

This clonotype was counted a few times. The V and J genes are TRBV7-3 and TRBJ1-6, with D possibly TRBD1 on 5 matching bases. V lost 5 bases, J lost 1 base, and 9 bases lay in between. This CDR3 contains 15 residues. In germline, CDR1 is SGHTA, CDR2 FQGTGA. The CDR3 loop is CASSRQGSYNSPLHF. The CDR3 DNA follows: TGTGCCAGCAGCCGGCAGGGTTCCTATAATTCACCCCTCCACTTT.

Ten or more counts support this clonotype. The rearrangement joins TRBV10-3 to TRBJ1-1; D is unclear. V was clipped by 6 bases and J by 6 bases, with 11 bases between them. This CDR3 has 12 amino acids. Per germline, CDR1 ENHRY and CDR2 SYGVKD. The chain's CDR3 is CAISSGVAEAFF. The CDR3 DNA reads as TGTGCCATCAGCTCGGGTGTGGCTGAAGCTTTCTTT.

This clonotype came up a few times. This sequence joins TRBV19 and TRBJ1-2; D remains ambiguous. Germline CDR1 and CDR2: LNHDA and SQIVND (reference sequence). CDR3 length equals 14 residues. Trimming pared 3 bases from V and 6 bases from J, leaving 14 bases between. The CDR3 DNA reads TGTGCCAGTAGTATCCGACGGTCCGGGAATGGCTACACCTTC. Translation gives CASSIRRSGNGYTF.

The V and J genes are TRBV16 and TRBJ2-2, with 9 bases aligning to TRBD1. The trim removed 1 base at V and 4 bases at J, leaving 1 base unmatched. Germline V gene sequence: CDR1 KGHSY, CDR2 FQNENV. CDR3 length: 15 amino acids. The CDR3 loop reads CASSQLDRGTGELFF. CDR3 nucleotide sequence: TGTGCCAGCAGCCAATTGGACAGGGGCACCGGGGAGCTGTTTTTT.

The chain's CDR3 is CASSPQGDGNTIYF. Written as DNA, the CDR3 is TGTGCCAGCAGTCCACAGGGGGACGGAAACACCATATATTTT. The V gene is TRBV7-2, the J gene TRBJ1-3; TRBD1 matches at 8 bases. This CDR3 comprises 14 residues. The germline V gene encodes CDR1 SGHTA and CDR2 FQGNSA. V dropped 6 bases and J dropped 4; count of bases not matched to a gene: 5.

V is TRBV2 and J is TRBJ2-2; D is unclear. CDR1 and CDR2 (germline): SNHLY, FYNNEI. The CDR3 totals 14 residues. Trimming shortened V by 2 bases and J by 4 bases, and 8 bases separated the two germline ends. The CDR3 DNA follows: TGTGCCAGCAGTGAACGGGTTGGCACCGGGGAGCTGTTTTTT. This gives the protein CASSERVGTGELFF. Combining the CDR3 with reference TRBV2 and TRBJ2-2 gives the whole variable domain EPEVTQTPSHQVTQMGQEVILRCVPISNHLYFYWYRQILGQKVEFLVSFYNNEISEKSEIFDDQFSVERPDGSNFTLKIRSTKLEDSAMYFCASSERVGTGELFFGEGSRLTVL.

This clonotype has ten or more counts. The chain couples TRBV18 to TRBJ1-1; D might be TRBD1 (5 bases). The CDR3 sequence is 15 residues long. With 4 bases removed from V and 4 bases from J, the gap between germline ends came to 16 bases. Looked up from germline, CDR1 is KGHSH and CDR2 is LQKENI. The CDR3 loop reads CASSRRDGKGTEAFF. In DNA, the CDR3 is TGTGCCAGCTCACGAAGGGACGGGAAGGGCACTGAAGCTTTCTTT.

This clonotype has just a few counts. V gene TRBV29-1 combines with J gene TRBJ2-7; weak D call: TRBD1 (6 bases). Looked up from germline, CDR1 is SQVTM and CDR2 is ANQGSEA. The CDR3 is made up of 12 amino acids. CDR3 bases: TGCAGTGCCGGGACACTTCGTGGCGAGCAGTACTTC. Protein: CSAGTLRGEQYF.

In its sample, this clonotype was seen many times. The chain carries TRBV11-3 and TRBJ1-4, with 7 positions matching TRBD1. This CDR3 region has 15 residues. The V gene's germline CDR1 is SGHNT and CDR2 YENEEA. V lost 5 bases and J lost 5; bases outside the gene matches: 8. This CDR3 reads CASSTRDSGNEKLFF. The CDR3 DNA reads as TGTGCCAGCAGCACCCGGGACAGCGGAAATGAAAAACTGTTTTTT.

V is TRBV11-2 and J is TRBJ2-1, with TRBD2 identical over 10 bases. The CDR3 contains 14 residues. V was pared by 5 bases and J by 6 bases, with 4 bases of the junction left unmatched. From germline, CDR1 is SGHAT and CDR2 FQNNGV. This CDR3 reads CASSVSSGSNEQFF. DNA for the CDR3: TGTGCCAGCAGCGTTTCTAGCGGGAGCAATGAGCAGTTCTTC.